This T cell receptor (beta chain) came from a study of lymphopenia after photon versus proton radiotherapy. Generated by immunoSEQ multiplex PCR, the TCRdb table keeps only in-frame clones and is missing some. The sample has 75,000 to 95,000 clones, 80% to 90% seen once. A word on this clone: As yet, its antigen is unknown.

Study-wide points: Oligoclonal CD8+ Temra expansion after nadir drove photon patients' diversity drop. Relative stability marked proton patients; photon patients lost diversity and naive cells. Larger post-nadir TCR diversity loss correlated inversely with survival in deceased patients. Only patients who died were analyzed for survival; proton advantage is unproven.

This receptor was identified in a man between 60 and 70 years old with pancreatic cancer. Material: peripheral blood, obtained from a patient treated with proton-based radiotherapy.

CDR3 nucleotides: TGTGCCAGCAGCTTACTGCACGGGAGTGAAGCTTTCTTT. The encoded protein is CASSLLHGSEAFF. The chain combines TRBV5-8 with TRBJ1-1; D not certain. The CDR3 contains 13 residues. CDR1 and CDR2 from the germline V gene are SGHTS and YDEGEE. V gave up 2 bases and J gave up 7 bases, with 12 bases separating them. The full variable domain, in which reference TRBV5-8 and TRBJ1-1 provide the parts outside the CDR3, is EAGVTQSPTHLIKTRGQQATLRCSPISGHTSVYWYQQALGLGLQFLLWYDEGEERNRGNFPPRFSGRQFPNYSSELNVNALELEDSALYLCASSLLHGSEAFFGQGTRLTVV.